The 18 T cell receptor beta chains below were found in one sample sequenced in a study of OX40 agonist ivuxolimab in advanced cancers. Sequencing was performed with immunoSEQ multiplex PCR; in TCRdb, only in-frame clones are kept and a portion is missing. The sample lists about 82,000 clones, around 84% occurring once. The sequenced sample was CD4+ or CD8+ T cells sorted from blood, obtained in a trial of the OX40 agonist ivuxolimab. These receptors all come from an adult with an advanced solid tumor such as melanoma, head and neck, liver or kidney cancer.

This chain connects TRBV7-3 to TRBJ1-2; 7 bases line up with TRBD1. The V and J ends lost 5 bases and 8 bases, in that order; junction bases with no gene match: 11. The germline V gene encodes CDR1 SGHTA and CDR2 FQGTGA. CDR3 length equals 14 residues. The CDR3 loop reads CASSPQDRVGGYTF. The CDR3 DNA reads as TGTGCCAGCAGCCCCCAAGACAGGGTTGGCGGCTACACCTTC.

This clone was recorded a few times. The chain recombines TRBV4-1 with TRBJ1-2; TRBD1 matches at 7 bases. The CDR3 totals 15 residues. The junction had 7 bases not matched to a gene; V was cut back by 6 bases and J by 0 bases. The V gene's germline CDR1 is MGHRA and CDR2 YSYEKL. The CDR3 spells CASRPGGLANYGYTF. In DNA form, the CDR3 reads TGCGCCAGCAGACCAGGGGGGTTGGCTAACTATGGCTACACCTTC.

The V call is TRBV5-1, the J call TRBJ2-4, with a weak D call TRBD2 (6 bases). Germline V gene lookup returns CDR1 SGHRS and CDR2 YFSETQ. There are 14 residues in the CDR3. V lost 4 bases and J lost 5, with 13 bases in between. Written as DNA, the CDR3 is TGCGCCAGCAGCGCGGCGGGACCTCAAAACATTCAGTACTTC. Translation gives CASSAAGPQNIQYF. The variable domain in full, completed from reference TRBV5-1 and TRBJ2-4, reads KAGVTQTPRYLIKTRGQQVTLSCSPISGHRSVSWYQQTPGQGLQFLFEYFSETQRNKGNFPGRFSGRQFSNSRSEMNVSTLELGDSALYLCASSAAGPQNIQYFGAGTRLSVL.

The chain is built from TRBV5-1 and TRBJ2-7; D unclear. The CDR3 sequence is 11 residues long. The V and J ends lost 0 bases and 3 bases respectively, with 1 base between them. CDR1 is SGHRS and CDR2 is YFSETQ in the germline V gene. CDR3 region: CASSLGYEQYF. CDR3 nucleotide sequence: TGCGCCAGCAGCTTGGGCTACGAGCAGTACTTC.

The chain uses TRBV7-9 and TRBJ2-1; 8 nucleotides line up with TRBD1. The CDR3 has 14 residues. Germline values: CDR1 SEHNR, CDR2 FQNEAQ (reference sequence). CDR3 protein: CATQRQGASNEQFF. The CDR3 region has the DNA TGTGCGACCCAGAGGCAGGGGGCAAGCAATGAGCAGTTCTTC.

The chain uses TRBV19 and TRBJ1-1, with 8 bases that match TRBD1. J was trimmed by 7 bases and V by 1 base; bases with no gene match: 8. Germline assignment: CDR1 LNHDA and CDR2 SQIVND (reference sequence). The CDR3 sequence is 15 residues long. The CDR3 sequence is CASSIGGTGKNEAFF. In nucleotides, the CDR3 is TGTGCCAGTAGTATAGGGGGGACAGGAAAAAATGAAGCTTTCTTT. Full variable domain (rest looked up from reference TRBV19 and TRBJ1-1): DGGITQSPKYLFRKEGQNVTLSCEQNLNHDAMYWYRQDPGQGLRLIYYSQIVNDFQKGDIAEGYSVSREKKESFPLTVTSAQKNPTAFYLCASSIGGTGKNEAFFGQGTRLTVV.

For the CDR3, the DNA is TGCAGCGTTGAAGATAACGTCGTAATATACAATGAGCAGTTCTTC. Its protein is CSVEDNVVIYNEQFF. The chain is built from TRBV29-1 and TRBJ2-1; D is undetermined. With 0 bases removed from V and 4 bases from J, the gap between germline ends came to 13 bases. The CDR3 has 15 residues. The germline V gene encodes CDR1 SQVTM and CDR2 ANQGSEA.

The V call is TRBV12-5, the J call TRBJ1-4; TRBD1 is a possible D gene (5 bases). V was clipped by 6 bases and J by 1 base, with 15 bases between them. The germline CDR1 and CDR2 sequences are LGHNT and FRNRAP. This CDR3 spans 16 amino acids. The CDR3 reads CASGQGLLGTNEKLFF. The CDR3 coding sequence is TGTGCTAGTGGGCAGGGCCTACTCGGAACTAATGAAAAACTGTTTTTT.

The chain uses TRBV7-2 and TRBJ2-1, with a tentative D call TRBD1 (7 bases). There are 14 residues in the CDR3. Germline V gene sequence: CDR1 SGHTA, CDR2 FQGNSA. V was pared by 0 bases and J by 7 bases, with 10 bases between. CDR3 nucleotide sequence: TGTGCCAGCAGCTTAGCACAGGGGAGGAATGAGCAGTTCTTC. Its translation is CASSLAQGRNEQFF. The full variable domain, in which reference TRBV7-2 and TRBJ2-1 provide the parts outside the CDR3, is GAGVSQSPSNKVTEKGKDVELRCDPISGHTALYWYRQSLGQGLEFLIYFQGNSAPDKSGLPSDRFSAERTGGSVSTLTIQRTQQEDSAVYLCASSLAQGRNEQFFGPGTRLTVL.

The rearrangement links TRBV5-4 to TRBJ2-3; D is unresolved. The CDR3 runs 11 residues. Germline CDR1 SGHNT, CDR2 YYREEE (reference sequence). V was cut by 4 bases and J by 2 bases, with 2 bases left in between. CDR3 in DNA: TGTGCCAGCAGCAACACAGATACGCAGTATTTT. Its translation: CASSNTDTQYF.

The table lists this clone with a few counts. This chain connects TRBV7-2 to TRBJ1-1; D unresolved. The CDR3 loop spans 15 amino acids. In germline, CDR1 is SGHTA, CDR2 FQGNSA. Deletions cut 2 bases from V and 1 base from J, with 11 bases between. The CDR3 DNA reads TGTGCCAGCAGCTTATCTCCGGGATCGAACACTGAAGCTTTCTTT. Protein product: CASSLSPGSNTEAFF.

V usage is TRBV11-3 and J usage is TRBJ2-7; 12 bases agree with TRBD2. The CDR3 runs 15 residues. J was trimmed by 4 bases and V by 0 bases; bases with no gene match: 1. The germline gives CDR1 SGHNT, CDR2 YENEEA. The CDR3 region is CASSLETSGRYEQYF. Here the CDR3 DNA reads TGTGCCAGCAGCTTAGAGACTAGCGGGAGATACGAGCAGTACTTC.

CDR3 sequence: CASSSDQREGQSTQYF. CDR3 bases: TGTGCCAGCAGTTCGGACCAGCGGGAGGGCCAATCAACGCAGTATTTT. The chain couples TRBV27 to TRBJ2-3, with 10 bases aligning to TRBD2. Trimming cost V 4 bases and J 9 bases; bases outside gene matches: 13. This CDR3 spans 16 amino acids. Germline CDR1 MNHEY, CDR2 SMNVEV (reference sequence).

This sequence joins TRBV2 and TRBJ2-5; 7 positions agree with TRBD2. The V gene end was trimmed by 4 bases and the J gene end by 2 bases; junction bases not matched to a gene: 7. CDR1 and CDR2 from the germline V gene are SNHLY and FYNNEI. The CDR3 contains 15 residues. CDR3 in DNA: TGTGCCAGCAGTGGGGGTCTCGGGGGGCAAGAGACCCAGTACTTC. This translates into CASSGGLGGQETQYF.

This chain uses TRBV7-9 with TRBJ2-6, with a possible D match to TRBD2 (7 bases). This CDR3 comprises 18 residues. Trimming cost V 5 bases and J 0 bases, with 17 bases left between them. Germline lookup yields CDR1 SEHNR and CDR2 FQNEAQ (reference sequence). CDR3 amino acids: CASSPGRGAYSGANVLTF. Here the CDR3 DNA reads TGTGCCAGCAGCCCGGGACGGGGGGCCTACTCTGGGGCCAACGTCCTGACTTTC.

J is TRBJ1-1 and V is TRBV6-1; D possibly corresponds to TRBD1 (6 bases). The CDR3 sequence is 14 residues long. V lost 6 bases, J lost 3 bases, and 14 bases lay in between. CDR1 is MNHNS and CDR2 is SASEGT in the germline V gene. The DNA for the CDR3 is TGTGCCAGCAGAAACAGGGAAATGGACACTGAAGCTTTCTTT. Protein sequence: CASRNREMDTEAFF.

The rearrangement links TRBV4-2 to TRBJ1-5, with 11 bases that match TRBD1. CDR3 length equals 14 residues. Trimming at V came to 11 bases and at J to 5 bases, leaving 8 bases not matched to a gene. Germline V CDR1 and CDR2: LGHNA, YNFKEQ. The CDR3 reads CAPRPGQGDQPQHF. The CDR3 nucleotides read TGTGCCCCCCGACCGGGACAGGGGGATCAGCCCCAGCATTTT.

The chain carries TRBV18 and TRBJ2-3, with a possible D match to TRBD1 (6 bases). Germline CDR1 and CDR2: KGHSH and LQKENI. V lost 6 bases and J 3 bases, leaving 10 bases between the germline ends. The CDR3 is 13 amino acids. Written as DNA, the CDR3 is TGTGCCAGCTCTTCTAGGGGGACAGATACGCAGTATTTT. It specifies CASSSRGTDTQYF.